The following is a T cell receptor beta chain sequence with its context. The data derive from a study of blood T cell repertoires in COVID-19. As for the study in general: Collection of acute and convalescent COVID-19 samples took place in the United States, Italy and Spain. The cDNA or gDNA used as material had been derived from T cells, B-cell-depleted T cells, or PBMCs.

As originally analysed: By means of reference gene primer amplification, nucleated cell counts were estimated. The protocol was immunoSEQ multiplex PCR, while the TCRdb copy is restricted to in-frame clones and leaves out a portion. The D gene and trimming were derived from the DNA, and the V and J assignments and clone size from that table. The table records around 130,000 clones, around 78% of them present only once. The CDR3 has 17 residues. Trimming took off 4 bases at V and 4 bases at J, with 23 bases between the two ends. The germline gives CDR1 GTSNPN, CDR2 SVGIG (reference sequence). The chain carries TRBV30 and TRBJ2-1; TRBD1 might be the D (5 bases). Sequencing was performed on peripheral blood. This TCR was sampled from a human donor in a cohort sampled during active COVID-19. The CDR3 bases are TGTGCCTGGACCCAGCCCTCTTGGGCAGGGAATTACAATGAGCAGTTCTTC. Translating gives CAWTQPSWAGNYNEQFF.